The following is a T cell receptor beta chain sequence with its context. Antigen unknown. One end of the junction does not line up with germline, which may come from a read error. This entry comes from a study of tumor and adjacent non-tumor tissue in lung cancer. The overall study: Histology: around 13 adenocarcinoma, a couple of squamous cell carcinoma, 1 small cell lung cancer. On average, productive TCRbeta reads reached some 4.4 million per sample. General study results and limits: Tumor tissue had significantly higher TCR diversity than normal lung. Normal lung showed higher cumulative top 100 clone frequency than tumor.

A modified ARM-PCR protocol with three rounds of nested PCR amplified TCRbeta. MiXCR was run by TCRdb on the multiplex PCR reads, yielding one entry per CDR3 protein. The sample records about 110,000 distinct CDR3 sequences, around 82% being singletons. The CDR3 is 20 amino acids. Germline V gives CDR1 MNHNS, CDR2 SASEGT. RNA was extracted from bulk tissue without any cell sorting. This clonotype was sampled from a man aged 70-80 years with non-small cell lung cancer. Sequences were obtained from lung tumor tissue. The chain uses TRBV6-1 and TRBJ2-3, with D possibly TRBD2 on 6 matching bases. The CDR3: CASNEAKFFGGGLSGDTQYF. CDR3 nucleotide sequence: TGTGCCAGCAATGAAGCGAAATTTTTTGGTGGGGGGTTGTCTGGAGATACGCAGTATTTT.